This T cell receptor beta chain was found in a study of identical twins. Unique molecular identifiers were present on the cDNA, and a universal primer site came from template switching. TCRdb used MiXCR to reprocess the 5' RACE reads, holding one entry per CDR3 protein. This sample yields 350,000 to 450,000 distinct CDR3 sequences, of which roughly 20% are seen a single time; more than 10% belongs to the top ten. The CDR3 contains 15 residues. Per the germline V gene, CDR1 is KGHDR and CDR2 is SFDVKD. Trimming took 4 bases from V and 3 from J; bases not matched to a gene: 7. J is TRBJ2-7 and V is TRBV24-1; 8 positions match TRBD1. This TCR came from a man in his fifties or sixties in good health. What was sequenced was naive T cells sorted from blood. The CDR3 is CATSDHRTGGYEQYF. The CDR3 DNA sequence: TGTGCCACCAGTGACCACAGAACAGGGGGCTACGAGCAGTACTTC.